This passage covers 9 T cell receptor beta chains from one sample sequenced in a study of T cells in narcolepsy. Produced via immunoSEQ multiplex PCR; TCRdb's table is partial and in-frame only. The sample records more than 30,000 clones, roughly four fifths being singletons. The specimen sequenced was memory (CD45RA-) CD4+ T cells from blood. The receptors were sampled from a human donor in good health.

Notes on this clone: This same CDR3 is encoded by further DNA sequences in the sample. The rearrangement links TRBV18 to TRBJ2-1; D unresolved. Trimming took 3 bases from V and 7 from J, leaving 4 bases between them. The CDR3 totals 11 residues. The germline gives CDR1 KGHSH, CDR2 LQKENI. The CDR3 DNA reads TGTGCCAGCTCACCGGAGAATGAGCAGTTCTTC. Translated, it gives CASSPENEQFF. Full variable domain (missing parts from reference TRBV18 and TRBJ2-1): NAGVMQNPRHLVRRRGQEARLRCSPMKGHSHVYWYRQLPEEGLKFMVYLQKENIIDESGMPKERFSAEFPKEGPSILRIQQVVRGDSAAYFCASSPENEQFFGPGTRLTVL.

The V gene is TRBV6-6, the J gene TRBJ1-6; D gene ambiguous. The V gene lost 8 bases and the J gene lost 7 bases, with 18 bases spanning the gap. This CDR3 has 15 residues. The germline V gene has CDR1 MNHNY and CDR2 SVGAGI (reference sequence). CDR3 loop: CASFVPGSHNSPLHF. Written as DNA, the CDR3 is TGTGCCAGCTTCGTCCCAGGAAGTCACAATTCACCCCTCCACTTT.

The V and J genes are TRBV15 and TRBJ1-3, with D perhaps TRBD1 (5 bases). Germline CDR1 reads LNHNV; CDR2 reads YYDKDF (reference sequence). V was trimmed by 1 base and J by 4 bases, leaving 11 bases between them. This CDR3 is 15 amino acids long. The CDR3 region has the DNA TGTGCCACCAGCAGAGCACGGGACGGCGGAAACACCATATATTTT. Translation gives CATSRARDGGNTIYF.

In nucleotides, the CDR3 is TGTGCCAGCAGTGATCCGGGACTAGCTCTTGAGCAGTTCTTC. It translates to CASSDPGLALEQFF. This rearrangement joins TRBV28 to TRBJ2-1; TRBD2 agrees at 9 bases. Germline V gene sequence: CDR1 MDHEN, CDR2 SYDVKM. CDR3 size: 14 residues. V lost 5 bases and J lost 9; bases outside the gene matches: 8. Filled out from reference TRBV28 and TRBJ2-1, the complete variable domain reads DVKVTQSSRYLVKRTGEKVFLECVQDMDHENMFWYRQDPGLGLRLIYFSYDVKMKEKGDIPEGYSVSREKKERFSLILESASTNQTSMYLCASSDPGLALEQFFGPGTRLTVL.

J is TRBJ1-6 and V is TRBV30; a weak D match, TRBD1 (6 bases). The length of the CDR3 is 14 residues. Germline values: CDR1 GTSNPN, CDR2 SVGIG (reference sequence). This chain's CDR3 is CAPQGRARDSPLHF. In nucleotides, the CDR3 is TGTGCTCCTCAGGGGAGGGCTCGGGATTCACCCCTCCACTTT.

The rearrangement uses TRBV28 and TRBJ1-6; D ambiguous. Trimming removed 3 bases from V and 3 bases from J, with 9 bases in between. CDR3 length: 15 amino acids. Germline V gene lookup returns CDR1 MDHEN and CDR2 SYDVKM. CDR3 in DNA: TGTGCCAGCAGTTTCCGTCAGGACTATAATTCACCCCTCCACTTT. Protein: CASSFRQDYNSPLHF.

The chain recombines TRBV5-1 with TRBJ1-6; weak D call: TRBD1 (5 bases). Per the germline V gene, CDR1 is SGHRS and CDR2 is YFSETQ. This CDR3 comprises 13 residues. V lost 0 bases to trimming and J lost 9 bases, with 7 bases between them. This CDR3 reads CASSLVQGSPLHF. The CDR3 coding sequence is TGCGCCAGCAGCTTGGTTCAGGGTTCACCCCTCCACTTT.

The table lists this clone with a count of one. The J gene is TRBJ1-1, the V gene TRBV28; D is ambiguous. The V end lost 2 bases, the J end lost 0 bases, and 10 bases lay between the germline ends. The CDR3 is 15 residues long. The V gene's germline CDR1 is MDHEN and CDR2 SYDVKM. The CDR3 loop is CASSLLMRLNTEAFF. The CDR3 DNA reads as TGTGCCAGCAGTTTACTTATGCGCTTGAACACTGAAGCTTTCTTT.

This clone was found a few times. This chain uses TRBV9 with TRBJ2-1, with 12 positions matching TRBD2. The J segment lost 9 bases and the V segment lost 3 bases, leaving 7 bases of the junction unmatched. CDR3 length: 15 amino acids. Germline V gene sequence: CDR1 SGDLS, CDR2 YYNGEE. The CDR3 protein is CASSGGLAGGTEQFF. The CDR3 DNA reads as TGTGCCAGCAGCGGGGGACTAGCGGGCGGGACTGAGCAGTTCTTC.